This record concerns one T cell receptor (beta chain) sequence. The source of the sample is a study of blood T cells in healthy people across ages. The authors ran a second PCR of roughly 6 to 12 cycles using a sample-barcoded 5' primer and a J-beta primer mix. TCRdb re-called the 5' RACE reads through MiXCR, storing one row per CDR3 protein. This sample has about 970,000 distinct CDR3 sequences, with roughly 47% found just once. The CDR3 contains 14 residues. Trimming left V 3 bases short and J 7 bases short, with 14 bases between. Per the germline V gene, CDR1 is SGHTA and CDR2 is FQGNSA. Input material: blood. The chain couples TRBV7-2 to TRBJ2-3, with D maybe TRBD2 (6 bases). The TCR originated in a woman in her sixties in good health. CDR3 nucleotide sequence: TGTGCCAGCAGCTTGTGGGCTAGCGAGCATACGCAGTATTTT. This codes for CASSLWASEHTQYF.